These 23 T cell receptor beta chains were all obtained from the same sample, sequenced in a study of T cell repertoires in ileal Crohn's disease. Assay used: immunoSEQ multiplex PCR; TCRdb lists only in-frame clones, some missing. The sample holds fewer than 7,500 clones; around 80% are singletons and the top ten take around 29%. Time point given: proximal margin of the surgical specimen (macroscopically non-inflamed). Sequencing input: ileal tissue. These receptors originate from an adult with Crohn's disease.

The chain recombines TRBV6-5 with TRBJ1-1; D is unclear. V shed 0 bases and J shed 9 bases, with 11 bases lying between them. The CDR3 runs 13 residues. CDR1 is MNHEY, CDR2 SVGAGI, per germline. CDR3 residues: CASSYSGLSQAFF. For the CDR3, the DNA is TGTGCCAGCAGTTACTCCGGTTTGTCTCAAGCTTTCTTT.

The rearrangement links TRBV27 to TRBJ2-3; 9 nucleotides agree with TRBD2. With V trimmed by 2 bases and J by 7 bases, 4 bases remained unmatched. The CDR3 totals 14 residues. Germline V gene data show CDR1 as MNHEY and CDR2 as SMNVEV (reference sequence). The chain's CDR3 is CASSLAGGPNTQYF. The CDR3 nucleotides read TGTGCCAGCAGTTTAGCGGGAGGGCCGAATACGCAGTATTTT.

The rearrangement joins TRBV29-1 to TRBJ2-1; 8 bases map to TRBD1. This CDR3 has 18 amino acids. The germline CDR1 and CDR2 sequences are SQVTM and ANQGSEA. Losses at the gene ends were 7 bases for V and 4 bases for J; bases not matched to a gene: 21. The CDR3 region has the DNA TGCAGCGCCGCCCTTAGGACAGGGCCGAACAGATTTTACAATGAGCAGTTCTTC. This sequence encodes CSAALRTGPNRFYNEQFF.

This sequence joins TRBV7-2 and TRBJ2-1, with a weak D call TRBD1 (5 bases). Germline loops: CDR1 SGHTA, CDR2 FQGNSA. V lost 1 base to trimming and J lost 3 bases, with 13 bases between them. The CDR3 contains 16 residues. CDR3 residues: CASSLVIGQGYNEQFF. The CDR3 DNA reads TGTGCCAGCAGCTTAGTGATAGGGCAGGGCTACAATGAGCAGTTCTTC.

V is TRBV5-1 and J is TRBJ1-6; no reliable D call. V shed 5 bases and J shed 5 bases, with 17 bases lying between them. This CDR3 is built from 16 residues. Germline CDR1 and CDR2: SGHRS and YFSETQ. CDR3 region: CASRLRGGADNSPLHF. The CDR3 DNA sequence: TGCGCCAGCAGGTTGAGAGGAGGTGCCGATAATTCACCCCTCCACTTT.

The V gene is TRBV6-4, the J gene TRBJ1-4; no definite D call. Germline values: CDR1 MRHNA, CDR2 SNTAGT. The CDR3 totals 15 residues. Trimming shortened V by 5 bases and J by 4 bases, and 14 bases separated the two germline ends. DNA for the CDR3: TGTGCCAGCAGTCGGTCCGGACGGATTAATGAAAAACTGTTTTTT. Amino acid sequence: CASSRSGRINEKLFF.

The chain is built from TRBV5-4 and TRBJ1-4, with D uncertain. Germline V CDR1 and CDR2: SGHNT, YYREEE (reference sequence). The CDR3 spans 17 residues. Trimming cost V 0 bases and J 3 bases, with 15 bases left between them. The CDR3 DNA is TGTGCCAGCAGCTTGGGAGGGATCGGGATCCCTAATGAAAAACTGTTTTTT. Translated: CASSLGGIGIPNEKLFF.

This sequence joins TRBV6-1 and TRBJ2-3; 8 positions match TRBD2. The CDR3 totals 12 residues. The trim removed 5 bases at V and 10 bases at J, leaving 5 bases unmatched. Germline CDR1 and CDR2: MNHNS and SASEGT. CDR3 region: CASSPYGGAQYF. The CDR3 DNA reads TGTGCCAGCAGTCCCTACGGGGGGGCGCAGTATTTT.

This clone is labeled large (0.1 to 1%). The CDR3 spells CASSPIRGRSGQEDEQFF. The CDR3 nucleotides are TGTGCCAGCTCACCGATCAGGGGGCGATCCGGGCAAGAGGATGAGCAGTTCTTC. V usage is TRBV18 and J usage is TRBJ2-1; TRBD1 aligns across 8 bases. Germline V lookup: CDR1 KGHSH, CDR2 LQKENI. The CDR3 spans 18 residues. V was pared by 3 bases and J by 8 bases, with 18 bases of the junction left unmatched. Based on the CDR3 plus reference TRBV18 and TRBJ2-1, the full variable domain is NAGVMQNPRHLVRRRGQEARLRCSPMKGHSHVYWYRQLPEEGLKFMVYLQKENIIDESGMPKERFSAEFPKEGPSILRIQQVVRGDSAAYFCASSPIRGRSGQEDEQFFGPGTRLTVL.

This sequence joins TRBV19 and TRBJ1-2; D is ambiguous. From germline, CDR1 is LNHDA and CDR2 SQIVND (reference sequence). Trimming took 0 bases from V and 0 from J, leaving 11 bases between them. This CDR3 has 16 amino acids. The CDR3 loop reads CASSIDGGGTNYGYTF. The CDR3 coding sequence is TGTGCCAGTAGTATAGACGGTGGCGGAACTAACTATGGCTACACCTTC.

The chain has TRBV27 and TRBJ1-2; D unresolved. V gave up 2 bases and J gave up 6 bases, with 10 bases separating them. This CDR3 has 13 residues. The germline gives CDR1 MNHEY, CDR2 SMNVEV (reference sequence). DNA of the CDR3: TGTGCCAGCAGTTTAGGAGGGTTGCATGGCTACACCTTC. Amino acid sequence: CASSLGGLHGYTF.

This clone was counted a few times. This sequence joins TRBV28 and TRBJ2-7, with 7 nucleotides matching TRBD2. The CDR3 covers 14 residues. V gave up 10 bases and J gave up 4 bases; unmatched junction bases: 13. Germline CDR1 MDHEN, CDR2 SYDVKM. The CDR3 loop is CATLAPSGSYEQYF. The CDR3 bases are TGTGCCACCTTGGCGCCTAGCGGATCTTACGAGCAGTACTTC. The whole variable domain, remainder taken from reference TRBV28 and TRBJ2-7, is DVKVTQSSRYLVKRTGEKVFLECVQDMDHENMFWYRQDPGLGLRLIYFSYDVKMKEKGDIPEGYSVSREKKERFSLILESASTNQTSMYLCATLAPSGSYEQYFGPGTRLTVT.

The V gene is TRBV30, the J gene TRBJ1-1; tentative D call: TRBD1 (6 bases). V was clipped by 4 bases and J by 10 bases, with 22 bases between them. CDR3 length: 14 amino acids. Germline lookup yields CDR1 GTSNPN and CDR2 SVGIG (reference sequence). CDR3 coding DNA: TGTGCCTGGAACCAGGGGAACAGGGAAGAGAGAGCTTTCTTT. This sequence encodes CAWNQGNREERAFF.

This chain joins TRBV5-6 and TRBJ2-1; 10 bases align to TRBD1. Unmatched junction bases numbered 10, after V lost 2 bases and J lost 8 bases. This CDR3 comprises 16 residues. CDR1 is SGHDT and CDR2 is YYEEEE in the germline V gene. The CDR3 spells CASSLAKTGGSDEQFF. The CDR3 nucleotides are TGTGCCAGCAGCTTAGCTAAGACAGGGGGCTCGGATGAGCAGTTCTTC.

V is TRBV5-6 and J is TRBJ2-7; D not certain. This CDR3 is built from 12 residues. Germline V gives CDR1 SGHDT, CDR2 YYEEEE. The V end lost 4 bases, the J end lost 4 bases, and 9 bases lay between the germline ends. The CDR3 sequence: CASSQAGYEQYF. The DNA of the CDR3 is TGTGCCAGCAGCCAGGCTGGTTACGAGCAGTACTTC.

This clone has just one count. Its ends do not fully match the called genes, so a read error is possible. The chain recombines TRBV5-6 with TRBJ2-7; TRBD1 matches 7 bases. Germline V gene sequence: CDR1 SGHDT, CDR2 YYEEEE. This CDR3 comprises 18 residues. CDR3 sequence: CASSQLGSGGPFSDEQYF. The CDR3 nucleotides read TGTGCCAGCAGCCAGCTTGGGTCAGGGGGTCCTTTCTCCGACGAGCAGTACTTC.

The V call is TRBV6-1, the J call TRBJ1-2, with D tentatively TRBD1 (6 bases). The V gene's germline CDR1 is MNHNS and CDR2 SASEGT. The CDR3 has 14 residues. V was clipped by 5 bases and J by 6 bases, with 16 bases between them. The chain's CDR3 is CASSMGWGANGYTF. Written as DNA, the CDR3 is TGTGCCAGCAGTATGGGGTGGGGGGCCAATGGCTACACCTTC.

V and J are TRBV15 and TRBJ2-7; TRBD1 aligns across 8 bases. V dropped 5 bases and J dropped 2; count of bases not matched to a gene: 2. The CDR3 length is 13 residues. Per germline, CDR1 LNHNV and CDR2 YYDKDF (reference sequence). The CDR3 reads CATSLRGPYEQYF. Written as DNA, the CDR3 is TGTGCCACCAGCCTCAGGGGGCCCTACGAGCAGTACTTC.

The J gene is TRBJ1-1, the V gene TRBV19, with 7 bases lining up with TRBD1. This CDR3 has 15 residues. V lost 7 bases to trimming and J lost 3 bases; unmatched junction nucleotides: 11. Germline V lookup: CDR1 LNHDA, CDR2 SQIVND (reference sequence). The CDR3 nucleotides read TGTGCCAGTACCTCTAGACAGGGCGTACACACTGAAGCTTTCTTT. Protein: CASTSRQGVHTEAFF.

As to this clone: The sample has other DNA sequences that encode this CDR3 too. This sequence joins TRBV14 and TRBJ1-6; the match to TRBD1 covers 7 bases. V trimming: 6 bases; J trimming: 1 base; junction bases outside the gene matches: 3. The germline CDR1 and CDR2 sequences are SGHDN and FVKESK. The CDR3 length is 15 residues. The CDR3 here is CASRQGSSYNSPLHF. The CDR3 region has the DNA TGTGCCAGCAGACAGGGGTCGTCCTATAATTCACCCCTCCACTTT.

The genes are TRBV5-6 and TRBJ1-2, with D possibly being TRBD1 (5 bases). Trimming left V 0 bases short and J 4 bases short, with 16 bases between. Germline values: CDR1 SGHDT, CDR2 YYEEEE. The CDR3 runs 16 residues. The CDR3 nucleotides read TGTGCCAGCAGCTTGGTACCCGAGGCAGGGAGCTATGGCTACACCTTC. Amino acid sequence: CASSLVPEAGSYGYTF. Full variable domain (remainder filled in from reference TRBV5-6 and TRBJ1-2): DAGVTQSPTHLIKTRGQQVTLRCSPKSGHDTVSWYQQALGQGPQFIFQYYEEEERQRGNFPDRFSGHQFPNYSSELNVNALLLGDSALYLCASSLVPEAGSYGYTFGSGTRLTVV.

The rearrangement joins TRBV12-1 to TRBJ2-1; the tabulated D call, TRBD2, remains unverified against the DNA. TRBV12-1 is noted as a pseudogene. This CDR3 comprises 16 residues. This CDR3 reads CASSLGTSGGANEQFF. The CDR3 bases are TGTGCCAGCAGCTTAGGGACTAGCGGGGGGGCTAATGAGCAGTTCTTC.

The CDR3 loop is CASSSEGNQPQHF. In nucleotides, the CDR3 is TGTGCCAGCAGCTCGGAAGGGAATCAGCCCCAGCATTTT. The chain recombines TRBV2 with TRBJ1-5; no clear D. CDR3 length: 13 residues. V was shortened by 6 bases and J by 4 bases, with 10 bases between the two germline ends. In germline, CDR1 is SNHLY, CDR2 FYNNEI.